The source of this TCR beta chain is a study of neurological immune-mediated disorders. Study conclusions and caveats: Across subjects, expanded clones had no CDR3 amino acid sequences in common, pointing to private repertoires in all groups.

This clonotype has a count of ten or more. Antigen specificity is unknown. Synthesis of cDNA used 5'RACE (with 10-nucleotide random UMIs). From 15-18 subjects, over 200 million TCR-beta sequences were obtained in each sequencing run. A single record per CDR3 protein comes from TCRdb applying MiXCR to the 5' RACE reads. The data show about 48,000 distinct CDR3 sequences, over 9% seen once. Unsorted libraries were derived from 2 million PBMCs stored at -80 C. From germline, CDR1 is MNHNS and CDR2 SASEGT. The CDR3 is made up of 16 amino acids. Trimming took 6 bases from V and 3 from J; bases not matched to a gene: 10.

The sequenced sample was PBMCs. The origin of this receptor is a woman between 40 and 50 years old with HTLV-1-associated myelopathy (HAM/TSP). The chain combines TRBV6-1 with TRBJ2-3, with 9 bases that match TRBD1. This CDR3 reads CASSPTDRGFTDTQYF. In DNA form, the CDR3 reads TGTGCCAGCAGCCCTACCGACAGGGGGTTTACAGATACGCAGTATTTT.